Below, 14 T cell receptor beta chains from the same sample are listed, as sequenced in a study of a mutant IDH1 vaccine in newly diagnosed glioma. Method: immunoSEQ multiplex PCR; TCRdb's copy keeps in-frame clones and lacks some. The repertoire includes about 92,000 clones, about four fifths of them detected once, and 7.5% sits in the top ten. Time point reported: baseline, week 1 (first vaccination visit). The treatment denotes: pre-vaccination baseline after standard-of-care therapy. This material consisted of PBMCs, taken from a glioma patient treated with radiotherapy, temozolomide or both. Receptors were obtained from a man in his forties with glioma.

The V call is TRBV9, the J call TRBJ2-1; D remains ambiguous. The V and J ends lost 4 bases and 8 bases respectively, with 16 bases between them. CDR1 and CDR2 from the germline V gene are SGDLS and YYNGEE. The length of the CDR3 is 14 residues. The CDR3 loop is CASSSSLPGDEQFF. CDR3 bases: TGTGCCAGCAGCTCTTCTTTACCAGGCGATGAGCAGTTCTTC.

The gene calls are TRBV5-6 and TRBJ1-5, with D hard to call. The CDR3 is 15 amino acids. V shed 1 base and J shed 1 base, with 9 bases lying between them. The germline CDR1 and CDR2 sequences are SGHDT and YYEEEE. The CDR3 sequence is CASSLSPGSNQPQHF. CDR3 bases: TGTGCCAGCAGCTTGAGTCCGGGGAGCAATCAGCCCCAGCATTTT. Using reference TRBV5-6 and TRBJ1-5 for the parts outside the CDR3, the full variable domain is DAGVTQSPTHLIKTRGQQVTLRCSPKSGHDTVSWYQQALGQGPQFIFQYYEEEERQRGNFPDRFSGHQFPNYSSELNVNALLLGDSALYLCASSLSPGSNQPQHFGDGTRLSIL.

This rearrangement joins TRBV25-1 to TRBJ2-2; D remains unclear. The germline gives CDR1 MGHDK, CDR2 SYGVNS. The CDR3 length is 14 residues. V shed 0 bases and J shed 5 bases, with 7 bases lying between them. CDR3 loop: CASSEYMDTGELFF. CDR3 nucleotides: TGTGCCAGCAGTGAATATATGGATACCGGGGAGCTGTTTTTT.

The J gene is TRBJ2-3, the V gene TRBV5-4; D gene unclear. Germline values: CDR1 SGHNT, CDR2 YYREEE (reference sequence). The CDR3 has 14 amino acids. Trimming left V 2 bases short and J 4 bases short, with 11 bases between. CDR3 in DNA: TGTGCCAGCAGCTTCTCCCTAGATTCAGATACGCAGTATTTT. It codes for CASSFSLDSDTQYF.

The chain is built from TRBV7-9 and TRBJ2-7; the D gene could be TRBD1 or TRBD2 (5 bases each). The CDR3 has 13 amino acids. V was cut by 10 bases and J by 3 bases, with 16 bases left in between. Germline V lookup: CDR1 SEHNR, CDR2 FQNEAQ (reference sequence). This CDR3 reads CATGRLGNYEQYF. As DNA, the CDR3 is TGTGCCACGGGGCGGCTTGGGAACTACGAGCAGTACTTC. The entire variable domain, with the rest obtained from reference TRBV7-9 and TRBJ2-7, is as follows: DTGVSQNPRHKITKRGQNVTFRCDPISEHNRLYWYRQTLGQGPEFLTYFQNEAQLEKSRLLSDRFSAERPKGSFSTLEIQRTEQGDSAMYLCATGRLGNYEQYFGPGTRLTVT.

The chain joins TRBV28 to TRBJ2-7, with TRBD1 matching 9 bases. This CDR3 has 16 residues. Germline assignment: CDR1 MDHEN and CDR2 SYDVKM. V gave up 1 base and J gave up 2 bases; unmatched junction bases: 6. As DNA, the CDR3 is TGTGCCAGCAGTTTATTGATCGGGACAGGGACCTACGAGCAGTACTTC. Translating gives CASSLLIGTGTYEQYF.

V usage is TRBV7-8 and J usage is TRBJ2-7, with a weak D call TRBD2 (6 bases). Deletions cut 1 base from V and 3 bases from J, with 10 bases between. CDR3 length: 14 residues. The germline V gene has CDR1 SGHVS and CDR2 FQNEAQ. The DNA for the CDR3 is TGTGCCAGCAGCTTAGGATCTAGCGTCTACGAGCAGTACTTC. Its translation: CASSLGSSVYEQYF.

The chain has TRBV19 and TRBJ2-7; D ambiguous. The CDR3 has 19 amino acids. CDR1 and CDR2 from the germline V gene are LNHDA and SQIVND (reference sequence). Trimming pared 2 bases from V and 0 bases from J, leaving 23 bases between. CDR3 loop: CASSIRNDFWTESSYEQYF. In DNA form, the CDR3 reads TGTGCCAGTAGTATAAGGAACGACTTTTGGACCGAAAGCTCCTACGAGCAGTACTTC.

The chain carries TRBV12-5 and TRBJ2-7; D may correspond to TRBD1 or TRBD2 (5 bases each). This CDR3 has 15 residues. Germline V gives CDR1 LGHNT, CDR2 FRNRAP. Trimming took 5 bases from V and 5 from J, leaving 19 bases between them. The CDR3 nucleotides read TGTGCTAGTGGTCTCTCTCGTCGCTTGGGGGACGAGCAGTACTTC. It encodes CASGLSRRLGDEQYF. The variable domain in full, with the rest retrieved from reference TRBV12-5 and TRBJ2-7, is DARVTQTPRHKVTEMGQEVTMRCQPILGHNTVFWYRQTMMQGLELLAYFRNRAPLDDSGMPKDRFSAEMPDATLATLKIQPSEPRDSAVYFCASGLSRRLGDEQYFGPGTRLTVT.

This clone was detected a few times. The V gene is TRBV29-1, the J gene TRBJ1-5; TRBD1 is a possible D gene (6 bases). CDR3 length equals 14 residues. From germline, CDR1 is SQVTM and CDR2 ANQGSEA. Deletions cut 6 bases from V and 4 bases from J, with 16 bases between. CDR3 nucleotides: TGCAGCGTCAACGTCCAGGGGAGTAATCAGCCCCAGCATTTT. Its translation: CSVNVQGSNQPQHF.

The V call is TRBV5-4, the J call TRBJ2-1; possible D gene TRBD2, 5 bases. Germline values: CDR1 SGHNT, CDR2 YYREEE (reference sequence). V dropped 3 bases and J dropped 0 bases, with 10 bases sitting between them. The CDR3 consists of 15 residues. The CDR3 reads CASSSEAFSYNEQFF. For the CDR3, the DNA is TGTGCCAGCAGCTCGGAGGCCTTCTCCTACAATGAGCAGTTCTTC. Full variable domain (rest looked up from reference TRBV5-4 and TRBJ2-1): ETGVTQSPTHLIKTRGQQVTLRCSSQSGHNTVSWYQQALGQGPQFIFQYYREEENGRGNFPPRFSGLQFPNYSSELNVNALELDDSALYLCASSSEAFSYNEQFFGPGTRLTVL.

The chain employs TRBV5-4 and TRBJ1-3; TRBD1 aligns across 7 bases. Germline trimming cut 3 bases from V and 3 bases from J; bases unmatched to any gene: 6. The CDR3 totals 15 residues. Looked up from germline, CDR1 is SGHNT and CDR2 is YYREEE (reference sequence). CDR3 sequence reads: CASSSTGKSGNTIYF. CDR3 DNA sequence: TGTGCCAGCAGCTCGACAGGGAAAAGTGGAAACACCATATATTTT.

The chain joins TRBV5-1 to TRBJ1-3; D possibly corresponds to TRBD1 (5 bases). The V end lost 1 base, the J end lost 4 bases, and 12 bases lay between the germline ends. Germline assignment: CDR1 SGHRS and CDR2 YFSETQ. The CDR3 runs 15 residues. CDR3 loop: CASSLFGAAGNTIYF. The DNA of the CDR3 is TGCGCCAGCAGCTTGTTCGGGGCTGCGGGAAACACCATATATTTT.

CDR3 protein: CSADVLNEQFF. DNA of the CDR3: TGCAGCGCTGACGTGCTCAATGAGCAGTTCTTC. This chain uses TRBV29-1 with TRBJ2-1; D is uncertain. The germline gives CDR1 SQVTM, CDR2 ANQGSEA. The CDR3 extends over 11 amino acids. V gave up 7 bases and J gave up 6 bases, with 10 bases separating them.